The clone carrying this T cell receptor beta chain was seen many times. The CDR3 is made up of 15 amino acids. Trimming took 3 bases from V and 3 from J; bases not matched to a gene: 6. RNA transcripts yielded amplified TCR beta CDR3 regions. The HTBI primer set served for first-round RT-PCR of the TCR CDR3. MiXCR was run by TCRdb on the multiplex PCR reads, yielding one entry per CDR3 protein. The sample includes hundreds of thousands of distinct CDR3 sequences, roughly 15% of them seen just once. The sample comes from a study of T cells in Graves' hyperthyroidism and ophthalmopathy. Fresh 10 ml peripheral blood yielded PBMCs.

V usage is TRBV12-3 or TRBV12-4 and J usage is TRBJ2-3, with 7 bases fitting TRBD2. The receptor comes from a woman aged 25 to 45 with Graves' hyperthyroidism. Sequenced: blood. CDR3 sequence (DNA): TGTGCCAGCAGTTTTGCGGGAGACGGGACAGATACGCAGTATTTT. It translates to CASSFAGDGTDTQYF.